The rows below give T cell receptor beta chains drawn from one sample of a study of T cell responses to AZD1222 COVID-19 vaccine. Sequenced by immunoSEQ multiplex PCR; TCRdb stores in-frame clones only, minus some. There are tens of thousands of clones in the sample; around 81% occur only once, and 45% to 50% lies in the top ten. This specimen was peripheral blood, taken 28 days after the second AZD1222 dose. Receptor source: an adult who received the AZD1222 COVID-19 vaccine. Both conserved end residues are part of each CDR3. D genes are given only for firm matches.

>TRBV6-5|.|TRBJ2-5
CASSNLAAGGNQYF
>TRBV7-9|.|TRBJ1-6
CASSQERAANSPLHF
>TRBV7-8|.|TRBJ2-2
CASSLNQGPTGELFF
>TRBV10-3|.|TRBJ1-2
CAIRASANYGYTF
>TRBV4-3|TRBD2|TRBJ2-1
CASGRLAGDNEQFF
>TRBV7-9|.|TRBJ1-1
CASSITEAFF
>TRBV28|.|TRBJ1-5
CASSLIGGQINQPQHF
>TRBV6-5|TRBD1|TRBJ2-7
CASSYSDRGYEQYF
>TRBV7-3|.|TRBJ1-2
CASSLSVGSGYTF
>TRBV7-3|.|TRBJ2-1
CASSSDGSSYNEQFF
>TRBV6-5|.|TRBJ2-5
CASRLTRWETQYF
>TRBV4-1|.|TRBJ2-2
CASSPTGHLNTGELFF
>TRBV5-6|.|TRBJ2-7
CASSLLSASDEQYF
>TRBV7-2|.|TRBJ1-4
CASSLIFDEKLFF